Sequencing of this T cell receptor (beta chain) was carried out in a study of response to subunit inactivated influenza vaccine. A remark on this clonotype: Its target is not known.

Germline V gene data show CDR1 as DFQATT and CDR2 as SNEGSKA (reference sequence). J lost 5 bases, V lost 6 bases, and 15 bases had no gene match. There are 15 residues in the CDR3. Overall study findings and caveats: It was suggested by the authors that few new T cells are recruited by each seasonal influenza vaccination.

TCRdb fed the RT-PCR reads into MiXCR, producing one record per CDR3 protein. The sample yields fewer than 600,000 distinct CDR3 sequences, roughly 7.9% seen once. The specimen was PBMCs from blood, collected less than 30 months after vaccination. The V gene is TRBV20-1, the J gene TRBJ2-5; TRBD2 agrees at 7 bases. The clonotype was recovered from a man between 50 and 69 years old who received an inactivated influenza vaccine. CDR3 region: CSATPTKRERETQYF. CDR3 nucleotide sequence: TGCAGTGCCACACCAACCAAGCGGGAAAGGGAGACCCAGTACTTC.